One sample yielded the 27 T cell receptor beta chains listed below, sequenced in a study of OX40 agonist ivuxolimab in advanced cancers. Using immunoSEQ multiplex PCR, the repertoire was profiled, and TCRdb retains in-frame clones only, with some absent. The table lists 68,000 or so clones, 84% of them singletons. The material sequenced was CD4+ or CD8+ T cells sorted from blood, taken in a trial of the OX40 agonist ivuxolimab. All receptors come from an adult with an advanced solid tumor such as melanoma, head and neck, liver or kidney cancer.

The J gene is TRBJ2-7, the V gene TRBV6-5; D is unclear. The germline V gene encodes CDR1 MNHEY and CDR2 SVGAGI. The V and J ends lost 8 bases and 0 bases respectively, with 8 bases between them. The CDR3 extends over 12 amino acids. The CDR3 spells CASGRGSYEQYF. CDR3 in DNA: TGTGCCAGCGGCCGCGGCTCCTACGAGCAGTACTTC.

The rearrangement links TRBV19 to TRBJ1-1, with D possibly matching TRBD1 (6 bases). The CDR3 has 15 amino acids. Germline-derived CDR1 and CDR2 are LNHDA and SQIVND (reference sequence). V was shortened by 7 bases and J by 5 bases, with 20 bases between the two germline ends. The CDR3 loop reads CASIDRGARVTEAFF. The DNA for the CDR3 is TGTGCCAGTATTGATAGGGGGGCGAGGGTAACTGAAGCTTTCTTT.

This chain joins TRBV7-3 and TRBJ2-6, with D possibly matching TRBD2 (5 bases). The CDR3 is made up of 15 amino acids. In germline, CDR1 is SGHTA, CDR2 FQGTGA. The V end lost 5 bases, the J end lost 2 bases, and 10 bases lay between the germline ends. The CDR3 protein is CASSRGGPGANVLTF. CDR3 nucleotide sequence: TGTGCCAGCAGCCGAGGAGGACCTGGGGCCAACGTCCTGACTTTC.

This rearrangement joins TRBV5-1 to TRBJ1-5; D ambiguous. The CDR3 totals 15 residues. CDR1 is SGHRS and CDR2 is YFSETQ in the germline V gene. V lost 5 bases, J lost 0 bases, and 12 bases lay in between. As DNA, the CDR3 is TGCGCCAGCAGTCTTGGTGAAGGTAGCAATCAGCCCCAGCATTTT. Residues: CASSLGEGSNQPQHF.

A single count supports this clone. The chain combines TRBV28 with TRBJ2-5, with 8 bases that match TRBD1. This CDR3 contains 14 residues. The J segment lost 2 bases and the V segment lost 5 bases, leaving 4 bases of the junction unmatched. Germline CDR1 MDHEN, CDR2 SYDVKM. In DNA form, the CDR3 reads TGTGCCAGCAGTCAGACAGGGGCGCAAGAGACCCAGTACTTC. Amino acid sequence: CASSQTGAQETQYF.

This clone turned up a few times. The chain is built from TRBV2 and TRBJ1-2; tentative D call: TRBD1 (6 bases). The V end lost 2 bases, the J end lost 3 bases, and 10 bases lay between the germline ends. The CDR3 is 14 amino acids. CDR1 and CDR2 from the germline V gene are SNHLY and FYNNEI. In DNA form, the CDR3 reads TGTGCCAGCAGTGAACAGGGGAGGTACTATGGCTACACCTTC. Translated: CASSEQGRYYGYTF.

CDR3 sequence (DNA): TGCGCCAGCAGCTTGGTCCGAGAGACCCAGTACTTC. Its translation: CASSLVRETQYF. The rearrangement links TRBV5-1 to TRBJ2-5; no clear D. The length of the CDR3 is 12 residues. In germline, CDR1 is SGHRS, CDR2 YFSETQ. Trimming removed 0 bases from V and 4 bases from J, with 4 bases in between.

The V gene is TRBV9, the J gene TRBJ2-2; D not certain. There are 13 residues in the CDR3. The V end was cut by 0 bases, the J end by 5 bases, with 5 bases between. The germline V gene encodes CDR1 SGDLS and CDR2 YYNGEE. This CDR3 reads CASSVVGTGELFF. CDR3 in DNA: TGTGCCAGCAGCGTAGTGGGGACCGGGGAGCTGTTTTTT.

Here the CDR3 DNA reads TGTGCCAGCAGCGGGGACGTAAGCTCTGGGGCCAACGTCCTGACTTTC. Translating gives CASSGDVSSGANVLTF. The chain couples TRBV7-3 to TRBJ2-6, with D possibly being TRBD1 or TRBD2 (5 bases each). From germline, CDR1 is SGHTA and CDR2 FQGTGA. Trimming cost V 5 bases and J 0 bases, with 11 bases left between them. The CDR3 sequence is 16 residues long.

This chain connects TRBV19 to TRBJ2-1; D may be TRBD2 (6 bases). The CDR3 has 17 amino acids. With 2 bases removed from V and 4 bases from J, the gap between germline ends came to 18 bases. The germline V gene encodes CDR1 LNHDA and CDR2 SQIVND (reference sequence). CDR3 amino acids: CASSIRAGRGAYNEQFF. The CDR3 nucleotides are TGTGCCAGTAGTATACGAGCAGGGCGGGGTGCATACAATGAGCAGTTCTTC. The full variable domain, rest sourced from reference TRBV19 and TRBJ2-1, is DGGITQSPKYLFRKEGQNVTLSCEQNLNHDAMYWYRQDPGQGLRLIYYSQIVNDFQKGDIAEGYSVSREKKESFPLTVTSAQKNPTAFYLCASSIRAGRGAYNEQFFGPGTRLTVL.

This chain joins TRBV6-5 and TRBJ1-1; D perhaps matches TRBD1 (5 bases). Germline V gene lookup returns CDR1 MNHEY and CDR2 SVGAGI. V dropped 10 bases and J dropped 8 bases, with 11 bases sitting between them. This CDR3 comprises 10 residues. CDR3 sequence: CATKSGEAFF. The CDR3 bases are TGTGCCACCAAATCAGGGGAAGCTTTCTTT.

The chain links TRBV28 to TRBJ1-6; unclear D gene. With 4 bases removed from V and 18 bases from J, the gap between germline ends came to 16 bases. Germline CDR1 is MDHEN and CDR2 is SYDVKM. This CDR3 spans 12 amino acids. CDR3 DNA: TGTGCCAGCAGTTCCGCCACGAGAATACCCCACTTT. It encodes CASSSATRIPHF.

This clone was recorded many times. The chain carries TRBV19 and TRBJ1-6; D is unclear. The germline V gene encodes CDR1 LNHDA and CDR2 SQIVND (reference sequence). Trimming cost V 7 bases and J 7 bases, with 8 bases left between them. The CDR3 covers 12 residues. CDR3 DNA sequence: TGTGCCAGTACGGACGGGAATTCACCCCTCCACTTT. It specifies CASTDGNSPLHF.

This clone appeared a single time. This chain links TRBV7-2 with TRBJ1-1; TRBD1 matches at 7 bases. Germline V gene data show CDR1 as SGHTA and CDR2 as FQGNSA. V lost 3 bases and J lost 2; bases outside the gene matches: 3. This CDR3 has 14 residues. The CDR3 nucleotides are TGTGCCAGCAGCTTCGGACAGGCAAACACTGAAGCTTTCTTT. This sequence encodes CASSFGQANTEAFF. Variable domain in full (rest from reference TRBV7-2 and TRBJ1-1): GAGVSQSPSNKVTEKGKDVELRCDPISGHTALYWYRQSLGQGLEFLIYFQGNSAPDKSGLPSDRFSAERTGGSVSTLTIQRTQQEDSAVYLCASSFGQANTEAFFGQGTRLTVV.

The V call is TRBV5-1, the J call TRBJ1-1; no clear D gene. Germline V gene lookup returns CDR1 SGHRS and CDR2 YFSETQ. V was shortened by 4 bases and J by 2 bases, with 9 bases between the two germline ends. There are 13 residues in the CDR3. The CDR3 loop reads CASSLRTNTEAFF. CDR3 DNA sequence: TGCGCCAGCAGCCTAAGAACTAACACTGAAGCTTTCTTT. The variable domain in full, with the rest retrieved from reference TRBV5-1 and TRBJ1-1, is KAGVTQTPRYLIKTRGQQVTLSCSPISGHRSVSWYQQTPGQGLQFLFEYFSETQRNKGNFPGRFSGRQFSNSRSEMNVSTLELGDSALYLCASSLRTNTEAFFGQGTRLTVV.

V is TRBV28 and J is TRBJ2-2; D is uncertain. CDR3 size: 14 residues. Trimming stripped 1 base from V and 5 bases from J, with 8 bases between. Germline CDR1 and CDR2: MDHEN and SYDVKM. CDR3 loop: CASSLSRLTGELFF. CDR3 sequence (DNA): TGTGCCAGCAGTTTATCCCGCCTTACCGGGGAGCTGTTTTTT.

Only one count was recorded for this clone. Written as DNA, the CDR3 is TGTGCCAGCAGTCCGACAGCCACAGATACGCAGTATTTT. Translation gives CASSPTATDTQYF. V usage is TRBV28 and J usage is TRBJ2-3, with D possibly TRBD1 on 5 matching bases. The CDR3 runs 13 residues. V lost 5 bases and J 2 bases, leaving 8 bases between the germline ends. The germline V gene encodes CDR1 MDHEN and CDR2 SYDVKM.

V is TRBV2 and J is TRBJ2-7; TRBD1 matches 9 bases. From germline, CDR1 is SNHLY and CDR2 FYNNEI. The CDR3 has 15 amino acids. J lost 2 bases, V lost 6 bases, and 8 bases had no gene match. CDR3 loop: CASSDEQGATYEQYF. CDR3 nucleotide sequence: TGTGCCAGCAGCGACGAACAGGGGGCGACCTACGAGCAGTACTTC.

V gene TRBV5-1 combines with J gene TRBJ2-2, with D perhaps TRBD1 or TRBD2 (5 bases each). V lost 4 bases and J 2 bases, leaving 24 bases between the germline ends. The CDR3 spans 19 residues. The germline gives CDR1 SGHRS, CDR2 YFSETQ. The CDR3 is CASSRTYTRDLSNTGELFF. The CDR3 region has the DNA TGCGCCAGCAGCCGAACTTATACCAGGGACCTTTCTAACACCGGGGAGCTGTTTTTT.

The chain couples TRBV9 to TRBJ1-1, with D unclear. CDR3 length: 13 residues. V lost 0 bases to trimming and J lost 5 bases, with 8 bases between them. From germline, CDR1 is SGDLS and CDR2 YYNGEE. The CDR3 sequence is CASSVAQRTEAFF. CDR3 sequence (DNA): TGTGCCAGCAGCGTAGCGCAGAGAACTGAAGCTTTCTTT.

CDR3 protein: CASSIRGRPSTDTQYF. CDR3 sequence (DNA): TGTGCCAGCAGCATCAGGGGGAGGCCCAGCACAGATACGCAGTATTTT. The genes are TRBV11-2 and TRBJ2-3, with a tentative D call TRBD1 (7 bases). Germline CDR1 is SGHAT and CDR2 is FQNNGV. The ends were cut back, 5 bases at V and 0 bases at J, with 15 bases in the middle. This CDR3 comprises 16 residues.

This CDR3 is CASRDGDRGFGYGYTF. CDR3 nucleotides: TGTGCCAGCAGGGATGGGGACAGGGGGTTTGGCTATGGCTACACCTTC. The gene calls are TRBV6-6 and TRBJ1-2, with 11 nucleotides matching TRBD1. With 6 bases clipped from V and 4 bases from J, the junction kept 10 bases outside the gene matches. The CDR3 runs to 16 residues. Germline V gene sequence: CDR1 MNHNY, CDR2 SVGAGI (reference sequence).

The V gene is TRBV18, the J gene TRBJ2-3; no clear D gene. CDR3 length: 15 amino acids. Per the germline V gene, CDR1 is KGHSH and CDR2 is LQKENI. V was shortened by 3 bases and J by 0 bases, with 10 bases between the two germline ends. CDR3 sequence: CASSPFLESTDTQYF. DNA of the CDR3: TGTGCCAGCTCACCGTTTTTGGAAAGCACAGATACGCAGTATTTT.

The rearrangement joins TRBV5-1 to TRBJ1-5; the D is unclear. This CDR3 comprises 13 residues. Germline loops: CDR1 SGHRS, CDR2 YFSETQ. Trimming shortened V by 0 bases and J by 4 bases, and 5 bases separated the two germline ends. The CDR3 loop is CASSLAANQPQHF. The DNA of the CDR3 is TGCGCCAGCAGCTTGGCGGCTAATCAGCCCCAGCATTTT. The full variable domain, completed using reference TRBV5-1 and TRBJ1-5, is KAGVTQTPRYLIKTRGQQVTLSCSPISGHRSVSWYQQTPGQGLQFLFEYFSETQRNKGNFPGRFSGRQFSNSRSEMNVSTLELGDSALYLCASSLAANQPQHFGDGTRLSIL.

The chain recombines TRBV6-6 with TRBJ1-3; no clear D. The germline V and J ends were trimmed by 8 bases and 0 bases, with 11 bases remaining between them. Germline V gives CDR1 MNHNY, CDR2 SVGAGI (reference sequence). The CDR3 covers 14 residues. CDR3 nucleotide sequence: TGTGCCAGCCTCGCTAGCGTCTCTGGAAACACCATATATTTT. Its protein product is CASLASVSGNTIYF.

J is TRBJ1-1 and V is TRBV19, with D tentatively TRBD1 (5 bases). This CDR3 region has 15 residues. Germline V lookup: CDR1 LNHDA, CDR2 SQIVND (reference sequence). Trimming took 1 base from V and 4 from J, leaving 13 bases between them. The CDR3 bases are TGTGCCAGTAGTATAGTTCAGGGCCCCGGCACTGAAGCTTTCTTT. Translation: CASSIVQGPGTEAFF.

The genes are TRBV6-5 and TRBJ1-2; 7 nucleotides agree with TRBD1. The CDR3 covers 13 residues. The germline V gene encodes CDR1 MNHEY and CDR2 SVGAGI. Germline trimming cut 2 bases from V and 7 bases from J; bases unmatched to any gene: 4. CDR3 nucleotide sequence: TGTGCCAGCAGTTACAGGGGGCGCGGTGGCTACACCTTC. Protein: CASSYRGRGGYTF.